The 6 T cell receptor beta chains below come from one sample, sequenced in a study of T cell responses to AZD1222 COVID-19 vaccine. Sequencing was performed with immunoSEQ multiplex PCR; in TCRdb, only in-frame clones are kept and a portion is missing. This sample yields approximately 140,000 clones, of which roughly nine tenths are seen a single time; roughly 9.9% belongs to the top ten. The sequencing used peripheral blood, collected 28 days after the second AZD1222 dose. Receptors originate from an adult who received the AZD1222 COVID-19 vaccine.

The V gene is TRBV18, the J gene TRBJ1-1; maybe TRBD1 (6 bases). This CDR3 spans 16 amino acids. The germline V gene has CDR1 KGHSH and CDR2 LQKENI. V was clipped by 1 base and J by 1 base, with 13 bases between them. For the CDR3, the DNA is TGTGCCAGCTCACCACGGGGGGCTACGAGGAACACTGAAGCTTTCTTT. Translated: CASSPRGATRNTEAFF.

This chain uses TRBV10-3 with TRBJ2-5; D uncertain. The CDR3 runs to 12 residues. V was trimmed by 8 bases and J by 1 base, leaving 8 bases between them. Germline values: CDR1 ENHRY, CDR2 SYGVKD. CDR3: CAIGSPQETQYF. The CDR3 DNA follows: TGTGCCATCGGGTCGCCCCAAGAGACCCAGTACTTC.

V usage is TRBV7-8 and J usage is TRBJ2-3; D is tentatively TRBD1 or TRBD2 (6 bases each). Germline values: CDR1 SGHVS, CDR2 FQNEAQ. The CDR3 is 17 residues long. Trimming shortened V by 5 bases and J by 0 bases, and 18 bases separated the two germline ends. CDR3 bases: TGTGCCAGCAGCGCCGGGAGAGGGGGGCCCAGCACAGATACGCAGTATTTT. Encoded protein: CASSAGRGGPSTDTQYF. Complete variable domain (other parts from reference TRBV7-8 and TRBJ2-3): GAGVSQSPRYKVAKRGQDVALRCDPISGHVSLFWYQQALGQGPEFLTYFQNEAQLDKSGLPSDRFFAERPEGSVSTLKIQRTQQEDSAVYLCASSAGRGGPSTDTQYFGPGTRLTVL.

About this clone: This specimen includes other DNA sequences encoding the same CDR3. The chain combines TRBV24-1 with TRBJ2-3; maybe TRBD1 (6 bases). V was cut by 5 bases and J by 0 bases, with 8 bases left in between. Germline V lookup: CDR1 KGHDR, CDR2 SFDVKD. This CDR3 spans 14 amino acids. The CDR3 loop is CATSGDRSTDTQYF. CDR3 DNA sequence: TGTGCCACCAGTGGCGACAGGAGCACAGATACGCAGTATTTT.

This chain connects TRBV19 to TRBJ1-2, with TRBD1 matching 10 bases. In germline, CDR1 is LNHDA, CDR2 SQIVND (reference sequence). The V gene end was trimmed by 4 bases and the J gene end by 2 bases; junction bases not matched to a gene: 4. This CDR3 has 15 residues. As DNA, the CDR3 is TGTGCCAGTAGTAGGTCGACAGGGGGCAACTATGGCTACACCTTC. Translation: CASSRSTGGNYGYTF.

By sample share, this clone is medium-sized (0.01 to 0.1%). The chain uses TRBV10-2 and TRBJ2-1; 9 nucleotides match TRBD2. This CDR3 has 14 amino acids. V gave up 3 bases and J gave up 8 bases; unmatched junction bases: 5. From germline, CDR1 is WSHSY and CDR2 SAAADI. CDR3 sequence (DNA): TGCGCCAGCAGTGATAGCGGGAGTGGCTATGAGCAGTTCTTC. Translated: CASSDSGSGYEQFF.